Below, 9 T cell receptor beta chains from the same sample are listed, as sequenced in a study of cytomegalovirus exposure and HLA in healthy donors. PCR employed 60 Vbeta and 13 Jbeta primers. Profiling relied on immunoSEQ multiplex PCR, and the TCRdb table lists in-frame clones only, not all of them. This sample has about 190,000 clones, with around 86% found just once. The source material was PBMCs. All receptors come from a man younger than 45 in good health and CMV-seronegative.

As for this clone: The CDR3 ends on some other residue instead of the conserved phenylalanine or tryptophan, so this is likely a read error. The limits of the CDR3 on the DNA are not certain, so only TCRdb's listed CDR3 is given. The chain has TRBV25-1 and TRBJ1-1; TRBD1 was called by the table and not checked on the DNA. The germline V gene has CDR1 MGHDK and CDR2 SYGVNS. A total of 8 residues make up the CDR3, ends included. The CDR3 here is CASSGGTG.

This rearrangement joins TRBV6-5 to TRBJ1-2; the match to TRBD1 covers 8 bases. The length of the CDR3 is 13 residues. The V gene end was trimmed by 6 bases and the J gene end by 7 bases; junction bases not matched to a gene: 7. Germline V gene lookup returns CDR1 MNHEY and CDR2 SVGAGI. The CDR3 DNA reads TGTGCCAGCAGCCGCGGACAGGGCGGTGGCTACACCTTC. This encodes CASSRGQGGGYTF.

As concerns this clone: Different DNA sequences within this sample yield the same CDR3. CDR3 residues: CASSRTGTYSGANVLTF. DNA for the CDR3: TGTGCCAGCTCACGGACAGGAACCTACTCTGGGGCCAACGTCCTGACTTTC. This chain links TRBV18 with TRBJ2-6, with 7 bases fitting TRBD1. The CDR3 is 17 amino acids. The V and J ends lost 4 bases and 0 bases, in that order; junction bases with no gene match: 6. Germline assignment: CDR1 KGHSH and CDR2 LQKENI.

J is TRBJ1-4 and V is TRBV19, with D uncertain. The ends were cut back, 8 bases at V and 5 bases at J, with 9 bases in the middle. Germline CDR1 reads LNHDA; CDR2 reads SQIVND (reference sequence). This CDR3 comprises 12 residues. DNA of the CDR3: TGTGCCAGTGGCAGGTACAATGAAAAACTGTTTTTT. Translating gives CASGRYNEKLFF.

This clone occurred a few times. J is TRBJ1-5 and V is TRBV21-1; the table's TRBD1 call for D was not verified on the DNA. TRBV21-1 has pseudogene status. The CDR3 consists of 18 residues. CDR3 residues: CASSKKQGSALGNQPQHF. The CDR3 region has the DNA TGTGCCAGCAGCAAGAAACAGGGGTCAGCCCTTGGCAATCAGCCCCAGCATTTT.

The V and J genes are TRBV19 and TRBJ1-5, with D perhaps matching TRBD1 (6 bases). V was pared by 5 bases and J by 1 base, with 21 bases between. Germline V gives CDR1 LNHDA, CDR2 SQIVND (reference sequence). This CDR3 region has 18 residues. CDR3 residues: CASSFGGAGMGSNQPQHF. In DNA, the CDR3 is TGTGCCAGTAGTTTTGGGGGGGCCGGTATGGGAAGCAATCAGCCCCAGCATTTT.

This clone was seen once. CDR3 residues: CASSLEGDEQFF. The CDR3 region has the DNA TGCGCCAGCAGCTTGGAGGGGGATGAGCAGTTCTTC. The chain couples TRBV5-1 to TRBJ2-1, with a possible D match to TRBD1 (6 bases). V was trimmed by 0 bases and J by 8 bases, leaving 6 bases between them. CDR3 length: 12 residues. Germline V gene data show CDR1 as SGHRS and CDR2 as YFSETQ. The full variable domain, its missing parts supplied by reference TRBV5-1 and TRBJ2-1, is KAGVTQTPRYLIKTRGQQVTLSCSPISGHRSVSWYQQTPGQGLQFLFEYFSETQRNKGNFPGRFSGRQFSNSRSEMNVSTLELGDSALYLCASSLEGDEQFFGPGTRLTVL.

The chain carries TRBV28 and TRBJ1-6; D is possibly TRBD1 (6 bases). CDR3 size: 15 residues. Germline V gives CDR1 MDHEN, CDR2 SYDVKM. V shed 6 bases and J shed 7 bases, with 16 bases lying between them. The CDR3 nucleotides read TGTGCCAGCAGGACAACAGGGCCCAGGAATTCACCCCTCCACTTT. Its translation: CASRTTGPRNSPLHF.

This clone has a handful of counts. The chain uses TRBV30 and TRBJ2-5; TRBD2 aligns across 8 bases. J lost 4 bases, V lost 5 bases, and 6 bases had no gene match. Germline V gene data show CDR1 as GTSNPN and CDR2 as SVGIG (reference sequence). This CDR3 contains 13 residues. DNA for the CDR3: TGTGCCTGGTCCAAGCGGGAGCGAGAGACCCAGTACTTC. This gives the protein CAWSKRERETQYF.